This is a list of T cell receptor beta chains from one sample in a study of a mutant IDH1 vaccine in newly diagnosed glioma. Antigens for these TCRs are unknown. Sequencing was performed with immunoSEQ multiplex PCR; in TCRdb, only in-frame clones are kept and a portion is missing. Of over 60,000 clones listed, 81% were seen once; the top ten hold 5% to 6.5%. The sequencing here drew on PBMCs, taken from a glioma patient whose treatment included an IDH1 peptide vaccine. These receptors all stem from a middle-aged man with glioma. CDR3s include the opening cysteine and the closing phenylalanine or tryptophan. The order of the fields is clone size, CDR3 length, J gene, D gene, V gene, CDR3 protein, CDR3 DNA. D genes are given only for firm matches. Some rows have no size entry. The others give once, few or many, or a class for an expanded clone.

size: -
length: 15
J: TRBJ2-1
D: TRBD2
V: TRBV30
CDR3: CAWSVPASGGNEQFF
DNA: TGTGCCTGGAGTGTACCCGCTAGCGGGGGCAATGAGCAGTTCTTC

size: -
length: 16
J: TRBJ2-7
D: TRBD1
V: TRBV4-3
CDR3: CASSQAPGQGYSEQYF
DNA: TGCGCCAGCAGCCAAGCACCGGGACAGGGGTATTCCGAGCAGTACTTC

size: -
length: 14
J: TRBJ2-7
D: -
V: TRBV2
CDR3: CASTSDSVPYEQYF
DNA: TGTGCCAGCACATCGGACAGCGTCCCCTACGAGCAGTACTTC

size: -
length: 14
J: TRBJ2-7
D: TRBD2
V: TRBV10-3
CDR3: CAISGSGTSTEQYF
DNA: TGTGCCATCAGTGGCTCCGGGACTAGTACCGAGCAGTACTTC

size: once
length: 16
J: TRBJ2-3
D: TRBD2
V: TRBV7-2
CDR3: CASSSGLAGGVDTQYF
DNA: TGTGCCAGCAGCTCGGGACTAGCGGGGGGCGTAGATACGCAGTATTTT

size: few
length: 14
J: TRBJ1-2
D: TRBD1
V: TRBV30
CDR3: CAWSLGQGVLGYTF
DNA: TGTGCCTGGAGTTTAGGACAGGGTGTTTTGGGCTACACCTTC

size: -
length: 16
J: TRBJ2-2
D: TRBD2
V: TRBV6-5
CDR3: CASSYGAGVLTGELFF
DNA: TGTGCCAGCAGTTACGGGGCGGGGGTACTTACCGGGGAGCTGTTTTTT

size: -
length: 15
J: TRBJ2-2
D: TRBD2
V: TRBV6-5
CDR3: CASRPGGTNTGELFF
DNA: TGTGCCAGCAGGCCCGGGGGGACGAACACCGGGGAGCTGTTTTTT

size: -
length: 10
J: TRBJ1-1
D: TRBD1
V: TRBV20-1
CDR3: CSTYTIGTEF
DNA: TGCAGTACATACACAATCGGGACAGAATTT

size: -
length: 14
J: TRBJ2-7
D: -
V: TRBV5-1
CDR3: CASSLTGKGYEQYF
DNA: TGCGCCAGCAGCTTGACAGGGAAGGGCTACGAGCAGTACTTC

size: once
length: 13
J: TRBJ2-7
D: -
V: TRBV18
CDR3: CASSPSGFSEQYF
DNA: TGTGCCAGCTCACCATCTGGGTTTAGCGAGCAGTACTTC

size: -
length: 15
J: TRBJ2-3
D: TRBD2
V: TRBV6-4
CDR3: CASSDGTSSTDTQYF
DNA: TGTGCCAGCAGTGACGGGACTAGCAGCACAGATACGCAGTATTTT

size: -
length: 16
J: TRBJ2-2
D: -
V: TRBV25-1
CDR3: CASSEYRGEANGELFF
DNA: TGTGCCAGCAGTGAATACAGGGGCGAGGCGAACGGGGAGCTGTTTTTT

size: -
length: 16
J: TRBJ1-4
D: -
V: TRBV4-1
CDR3: CASSQDPGVSNEKLFF
DNA: TGCGCCAGCAGCCAAGATCCGGGGGTTTCTAATGAAAAACTGTTTTTT

size: -
length: 14
J: TRBJ2-7
D: TRBD2
V: TRBV10-3
CDR3: CAIRAGGDSYEQYF
DNA: TGTGCCATCAGAGCGGGAGGGGACTCCTACGAGCAGTACTTC

size: -
length: 13
J: TRBJ2-5
D: -
V: TRBV5-6
CDR3: CASSLQGGETQYF
DNA: TGTGCCAGCAGCCTCCAGGGGGGAGAGACCCAGTACTTC

size: -
length: 12
J: TRBJ2-3
D: -
V: TRBV7-9
CDR3: CASSRDTDTQYF
DNA: TGTGCCAGCAGCCGAGACACAGATACGCAGTATTTT

size: -
length: 16
J: TRBJ2-2
D: TRBD2
V: TRBV5-1
CDR3: CASSFLSGANTGELFF
DNA: TGCGCCAGCAGCTTTCTAAGCGGGGCCAACACCGGGGAGCTGTTTTTT

size: few
length: 12
J: TRBJ1-1
D: -
V: TRBV7-6
CDR3: CASSLVGGEAFF
DNA: TGTGCCAGCAGCTTAGTTGGGGGCGAAGCTTTCTTT

size: -
length: 15
J: TRBJ2-7
D: TRBD1
V: TRBV19
CDR3: CASSKYRDRTYEQYF
DNA: TGTGCCAGTAGTAAGTACCGGGACAGAACCTACGAGCAGTACTTC

size: -
length: 17
J: TRBJ2-7
D: TRBD1
V: TRBV14
CDR3: CASSQDSRDRGSHEQYF
DNA: TGTGCCAGCAGCCAAGACTCTCGGGACAGGGGATCCCACGAGCAGTACTTC

size: -
length: 12
J: TRBJ2-5
D: TRBD1
V: TRBV29-1
CDR3: CSVNRGQETQYF
DNA: TGCAGCGTTAACAGGGGCCAAGAGACCCAGTACTTC

size: -
length: 13
J: TRBJ1-1
D: -
V: TRBV6-5
CDR3: CASGDSANTEAFF
DNA: TGTGCCAGCGGAGACAGCGCCAACACTGAAGCTTTCTTT

size: -
length: 15
J: TRBJ2-5
D: TRBD1
V: TRBV28
CDR3: CASSFRAGGRETQYF
DNA: TGTGCCAGCAGTTTTAGGGCAGGGGGAAGAGAGACCCAGTACTTC

size: -
length: 14
J: TRBJ2-7
D: -
V: TRBV11-2
CDR3: CASSFLDNSYEQYF
DNA: TGTGCCAGCAGCTTTCTGGACAACTCCTACGAGCAGTACTTC

size: -
length: 15
J: TRBJ1-4
D: -
V: TRBV15
CDR3: CATSRERAPNEKLFF
DNA: TGTGCCACCAGCAGAGAAAGGGCTCCTAATGAAAAACTGTTTTTT

size: -
length: 15
J: TRBJ2-7
D: TRBD2
V: TRBV7-2
CDR3: CASSLASGSPYEQYF
DNA: TGTGCCAGCAGCTTGGCTAGCGGGTCCCCCTACGAGCAGTACTTC

size: -
length: 13
J: TRBJ1-1
D: -
V: TRBV5-1
CDR3: CASSVDWNTEAFF
DNA: TGCGCCAGCAGCGTAGACTGGAACACTGAAGCTTTCTTT

size: few
length: 16
J: TRBJ2-7
D: -
V: TRBV5-6
CDR3: CASSYGAPPGAYEQYF
DNA: TGTGCCAGCAGTTATGGGGCCCCACCAGGGGCCTACGAGCAGTACTTC

size: few
length: 16
J: TRBJ1-5
D: -
V: TRBV18
CDR3: CASSPLPGPSNQPQHF
DNA: TGTGCCAGCTCACCACTCCCGGGCCCTAGCAATCAGCCCCAGCATTTT

size: -
length: 15
J: TRBJ2-1
D: -
V: TRBV2
CDR3: CASSGSESSYNEQFF
DNA: TGTGCCAGCAGCGGCTCGGAGAGCTCCTACAATGAGCAGTTCTTC

size: -
length: 13
J: TRBJ1-1
D: -
V: TRBV7-2
CDR3: CASSSLRNTEAFF
DNA: TGTGCCAGCAGCTCCCTCAGGAACACTGAAGCTTTCTTT

size: -
length: 19
J: TRBJ2-1
D: TRBD2
V: TRBV10-2
CDR3: CASSESPTSGGPSYNEQFF
DNA: TGCGCCAGCAGTGAGTCCCCGACTAGCGGGGGGCCCTCCTACAATGAGCAGTTCTTC

size: -
length: 17
J: TRBJ1-6
D: -
V: TRBV30
CDR3: CAWRTHQGSSYNSPLHF
DNA: TGTGCCTGGAGGACCCATCAGGGGAGCTCCTATAATTCACCCCTCCACTTT

size: -
length: 15
J: TRBJ1-2
D: TRBD1
V: TRBV7-9
CDR3: CASRFGDSLNYGYTF
DNA: TGTGCCAGCAGGTTCGGGGACAGTCTAAACTATGGCTACACCTTC

size: once
length: 17
J: TRBJ2-1
D: TRBD2
V: TRBV6-1
CDR3: CASSGNRLAGIYNEQFF
DNA: TGTGCCAGCAGTGGTAATCGCCTAGCGGGAATCTACAATGAGCAGTTCTTC

size: few
length: 13
J: TRBJ1-1
D: -
V: TRBV28
CDR3: CASSLDRDSEAFF
DNA: TGTGCCAGCAGTTTAGACAGAGACTCTGAAGCTTTCTTT

size: -
length: 12
J: TRBJ1-2
D: -
V: TRBV29-1
CDR3: CSAGHPNYGYTF
DNA: TGCAGCGCGGGACACCCTAACTATGGCTACACCTTC

size: -
length: 17
J: TRBJ2-3
D: TRBD2
V: TRBV5-4
CDR3: CASSLAGGPASTDTQYF
DNA: TGTGCCAGCAGCTTAGCGGGGGGTCCTGCTAGCACAGATACGCAGTATTTT

size: -
length: 13
J: TRBJ2-1
D: -
V: TRBV11-2
CDR3: CASSLALHNEQFF
DNA: TGTGCCAGCAGCTTAGCGTTACACAATGAGCAGTTCTTC

size: -
length: 14
J: TRBJ2-3
D: -
V: TRBV25-1
CDR3: CASPLYSDVDTQYF
DNA: TGTGCCAGCCCCTTATACTCCGACGTAGATACGCAGTATTTT

size: -
length: 13
J: TRBJ1-3
D: -
V: TRBV29-1
CDR3: CSVGEGGEGTIYF
DNA: TGCAGCGTTGGGGAGGGAGGGGAGGGCACCATATATTTT

size: -
length: 16
J: TRBJ2-3
D: TRBD1
V: TRBV13
CDR3: CASSLYRGASTDTQYF
DNA: TGTGCCAGCAGCTTATACAGGGGGGCTAGCACAGATACGCAGTATTTT

size: -
length: 14
J: TRBJ2-7
D: TRBD2
V: TRBV27
CDR3: CATHPLADSYEQYF
DNA: TGTGCCACCCACCCACTAGCGGACTCCTACGAGCAGTACTTC

size: -
length: 14
J: TRBJ2-7
D: -
V: TRBV9
CDR3: CASSVEGSTYEQYF
DNA: TGTGCCAGCAGCGTAGAGGGCAGTACCTACGAGCAGTACTTC

size: once
length: 15
J: TRBJ2-1
D: TRBD1
V: TRBV9
CDR3: CASSVGGTAFNEQFF
DNA: TGTGCCAGCAGCGTAGGGGGGACAGCCTTCAATGAGCAGTTCTTC

size: -
length: 15
J: TRBJ1-6
D: TRBD1
V: TRBV7-2
CDR3: CASSSDRGLYSPLHF
DNA: TGTGCCAGCAGCTCGGACAGGGGGTTATATTCACCCCTCCACTTT

size: -
length: 15
J: TRBJ2-7
D: -
V: TRBV5-1
CDR3: CASSFTGTPFYEQYF
DNA: TGCGCCAGCAGCTTCACCGGGACCCCATTCTACGAGCAGTACTTC

size: -
length: 14
J: TRBJ1-1
D: TRBD1
V: TRBV4-1
CDR3: CASSQGQGYTEAFF
DNA: TGCGCCAGCAGCCAAGGACAGGGCTACACTGAAGCTTTCTTT

size: once
length: 14
J: TRBJ1-2
D: -
V: TRBV13
CDR3: CASTQLTGNYGYTF
DNA: TGTGCCAGCACCCAGCTTACGGGGAACTATGGCTACACCTTC

size: -
length: 17
J: TRBJ2-3
D: TRBD2
V: TRBV10-3
CDR3: CAISEDGLAGSTDTQYF
DNA: TGTGCCATCAGTGAGGATGGACTAGCGGGTAGCACAGATACGCAGTATTTT

size: -
length: 17
J: TRBJ2-7
D: -
V: TRBV19
CDR3: CASSSRGQTASSYEQYF
DNA: TGTGCCAGTAGTAGCCGTGGACAGACCGCAAGCTCCTACGAGCAGTACTTC

size: -
length: 13
J: TRBJ1-1
D: -
V: TRBV6-5
CDR3: CASNRDGATEAFF
DNA: TGTGCCAGCAACCGGGACGGAGCCACTGAAGCTTTCTTT